This record concerns one TCR beta chain sequence. Its antigen is currently unknown. These data originate in a study of T cells in Graves' hyperthyroidism and ophthalmopathy. General observations from the study: A model of 13 V-J pairs discriminated ophthalmopathy from stable hyperthyroidism.

The source material, RNA transcripts, was used to amplify TCR beta CDR3 regions. The TCR CDR3 first-round RT-PCR relied on the HTBI primer set. One entry per CDR3 protein, called by TCRdb with MiXCR from the multiplex PCR reads. The sample includes around 570,000 distinct CDR3 sequences, about 20% of them seen just once. Germline values: CDR1 KGHSH, CDR2 LQKENI. The CDR3 runs 16 residues. V lost 5 bases to trimming and J lost 4 bases; unmatched junction nucleotides: 10. The material sequenced was blood. This clonotype originated in a man aged 35 to 55 with Graves' ophthalmopathy. The chain links TRBV18 to TRBJ1-1; 10 positions match TRBD1. The CDR3 loop reads CASSSGTGDLGTEAFF. CDR3 nucleotides: TGTGCCAGCTCATCCGGGACAGGGGATTTGGGCACTGAAGCTTTCTTT.